What follows describes a single T cell receptor beta chain. Its antigen specificity is not known. No qualities accompany the bases; no much larger clone lies one base away. The entry originates in a study of CD8+ T cells in alopecia areata (dated by TCRdb to the late 2010s). Some background on the complete study: Treated patients were enrolled in an open-label pilot trial of oral tofacitinib at 5 to 10 mg twice daily for moderate-to-severe alopecia areata. Tofacitinib was given for 6 to 18 months, followed by 6 months of follow-up off drug to assess delayed response and recurrence. High-throughput TCRbeta sequencing was used to examine T cell clonal expansion in alopecia areata in both the C3H/HeJ mouse model and human patients. Scalp tissue and sorted CD4+ and CD8+ peripheral blood T cells from patchy and totalis/universalis alopecia areata patients and from healthy controls were covered by human TCRbeta sequencing. Tofacitinib-treated patients had biopsies at baseline and at 4 and 24 weeks of treatment, with a later scalp biopsy in several patients. Scalp clonality was compared across normal scalp (n=4), patchy alopecia areata scalp (n=8), and alopecia totalis/universalis scalp (n=8). RNA was obtained with the PAXgene miRNA kit for fixed scalp, the miRNeasy kit for PBMCs, and the RNeasy kit for mouse skin. Amplification of TCRbeta CDR3 regions was done by immunoSEQ multiplex PCR using 35 Vbeta forward primers and 13 Jbeta reverse primers. Here is what the overall study found, with its caveats: Lesional scalp, especially in alopecia totalis/universalis, showed higher clonality and more expanded CD8+ clones than normal scalp, suggesting antigenic drive. Shared TCR sequences between patients were less evident than in mice, which may be partly attributable to HLA diversity in the patient population. Scalp TCR repertoire analysis is complicated because resident alphabeta T cells in normal human skin are also sequenced, whereas mouse skin is dominated by gammadelta T cells.

Library construction relied on the immunoSEQ multiplex PCR assay. For TCR sequencing, RNA was extracted from every sample and reverse transcribed into cDNA to serve as template. First-strand cDNA was synthesized with SuperScript III using a 2:1 mix of oligo-dT and random hexamers. A synthetic immune receptor repertoire was used to gauge amplification bias, and whatever bias remained was removed computationally. Per the authors' processing: Raw reads were preprocessed to remove errors, and CDR3 was defined according to IMGT conventions as the region from the conserved cysteine to phenylalanine. Clonality was computed by normalizing Shannon entropy by log2 of the number of productive unique TCRs and subtracting the result from 1. CD4 or CD8 identity of scalp clones was inferred by cross-referencing scalp TCRbeta sequences with sorted blood CD4 and CD8 repertoires. In its TCRdb copy, this immuneACCESS table keeps in-frame sequences only and misses some clones. Where compared with another copy, unresolved V genes explain less than half of these, and the others have no known cause. V and J calls and clone size are given by that table; D and trimming were obtained from the DNA. Counted in this sample were around 140,000 clones; approximately 49% of them appeared once. More than 0.95% of the sample is held by the ten biggest clonotypes.

From cysteine to phenylalanine, the CDR3 is 14 amino acids long. Just CDR3 DNA is preserved here, 42 bases in frame from base 1. Based on the germline V gene (reference sequence), the CDR1 and CDR2 sequences are LNHDA and SQIVND. V is trimmed back by 5 bases and J by 4 bases, and the junction contains 3 bases that no gene match accounts for. The time point label of this sample denotes: baseline before oral tofacitinib. Peripheral blood and lesional scalp punch biopsies were obtained from patients with alopecia areata. PBMCs were isolated by density centrifugation and stained for CD3, CD4 and CD8, and CD4+ and CD8+ T cells were sorted on a FACSAria.

The rearranged segments are TRBV19 and TRBJ2-3; 10 central bases correspond to TRBD2. The input for sequencing was CD4+ T cells sorted from blood, taken at week 0. This TCR was recovered from a human donor with alopecia areata. The CDR3: CASSPAGGPDTQYF. In nucleotide form, the sequence is TGTGCCAGTAGTCCAGCGGGAGGGCCAGATACGCAGTATTTT.